The entry that follows covers one T cell receptor beta chain sequence. This sample is drawn from a study of shared clonotypes between healthy human individuals. Study at large: Used for every donor were three CD4 naive, three CD4 memory, two CD8 naive and one CD8 memory plate.

Terminally differentiated effector memory CD45RA+ cells were excluded by CCR7 positive selection of CD45RO-negative cells. Only in-frame clones appear in the TCRdb table, and some are missing; sequencing was by immunoSEQ multiplex PCR. The data hold about 680,000 clones, with 92% observed a single time. The length of the CDR3 is 13 residues. In germline, CDR1 is LNHDA, CDR2 SQIVND (reference sequence). V shed 9 bases, J shed 6 bases, and the junction held 6 bases outside the gene matches. V is TRBV19 and J is TRBJ2-1; 9 nucleotides agree with TRBD2. The sequencing input was naive CD8+ T cells sorted from blood. This TCR was recovered from a man aged 30 to 45 in good health. CDR3 in amino acids: CASRSGRINEQFF. The DNA of the CDR3 is TGTGCCAGCAGAAGCGGGAGGATCAATGAGCAGTTCTTC.